These T cell receptor beta chains were read from a single sample in a study of control samples from healthy donors and cancer patients. The data were produced by immunoSEQ multiplex PCR, yet TCRdb's version contains in-frame clones alone and is incomplete. The table lists about 100,000 clones, 87% of them singletons. Sample: blood. The receptors shown here come from a woman aged 50 to 60 in good health. CDR3s include the opening cysteine and the closing phenylalanine or tryptophan. The D gene is left open where the match is weak. Rows give clone size only sometimes, using once, few, many, or a class for an expanded clone.

V gene	clone size	J gene	D gene	CDR3 protein	CDR3 DNA
TRBV18	.	TRBJ1-1	TRBD1	CASSFGQGNTEAFF	TGTGCCAGCTCATTCGGACAGGGTAACACTGAAGCTTTCTTT
TRBV3-1/TRBV3-2	.	TRBJ2-1	TRBD1	CAERDRGYNEQFF	TGTGCCGAAAGGGACAGGGGTTACAATGAGCAGTTCTTC
TRBV2	.	TRBJ2-7	.	CASNGEFNEQYF	TGTGCCAGCAACGGGGAATTCAACGAGCAGTACTTC
TRBV7-2	.	TRBJ2-5	.	CASSLVFRGRAGETQYF	TGTGCCAGCAGCTTAGTTTTTAGGGGGAGGGCCGGAGAGACCCAGTACTTC
TRBV7-2	few	TRBJ2-1	TRBD2	CASTPTSGSYNEQFF	TGTGCCAGCACCCCAACCAGCGGGAGTTACAATGAGCAGTTCTTC
TRBV6-5	.	TRBJ2-7	TRBD2	CATRLAGDSSYEQYF	TGTGCCACCAGACTAGCGGGGGACTCCTCCTACGAGCAGTACTTC
TRBV9	.	TRBJ2-7	.	CASSYVDTTSSYEQYF	TGTGCCAGCAGCTACGTGGACACTACGAGCTCCTACGAGCAGTACTTC
TRBV6-1	.	TRBJ1-2	TRBD1	CASSEHGQGGGYTF	TGTGCCAGCAGTGAGCACGGACAGGGTGGCGGCTACACCTTC
TRBV4-2	.	TRBJ1-2	.	CASSLGVKGYTF	TGTGCCAGCAGCCTGGGTGTGAAGGGCTACACCTTC
TRBV19	.	TRBJ1-6	.	CASSIEGQQANSPLHF	TGTGCCAGTAGTATAGAAGGACAGCAAGCAAATTCACCCCTCCACTTT
TRBV2	.	TRBJ1-5	.	CASSDLNANQPQHF	TGTGCCAGCAGTGATCTAAATGCAAATCAGCCCCAGCATTTT
TRBV7-7	.	TRBJ2-5	TRBD1	CASRQDRLMGTQYF	TGTGCCAGCAGGCAGGACAGGCTTATGGGGACCCAGTACTTC
TRBV5-1	.	TRBJ2-3	.	CASSQGMDTQYF	TGCGCCAGCAGCCAGGGAATGGATACGCAGTATTTT
TRBV7-9	.	TRBJ2-5	.	CASSPAEGGEETQYF	TGTGCCAGCAGCCCAGCCGAGGGCGGGGAAGAGACCCAGTACTTC
TRBV18	.	TRBJ2-6	.	CASSPLTGANVLTF	TGTGCCAGCTCACCATTAACTGGGGCCAACGTCCTGACTTTC
TRBV5-1	.	TRBJ1-5	TRBD1	CASSLGVSGGSQPQHF	TGCGCCAGCAGCTTGGGGGTGTCAGGGGGCAGTCAGCCCCAGCATTTT
TRBV6-6	.	TRBJ2-1	.	CASSYSNRRDNEQFF	TGTGCCAGCAGTTACTCTAATCGTAGGGACAATGAGCAGTTCTTC
TRBV27	.	TRBJ2-3	.	CASTPMGLGTDTQYF	TGTGCCAGCACCCCCATGGGGCTGGGCACAGATACGCAGTATTTT
TRBV30	.	TRBJ1-2	TRBD1	CALTGGIVVGGYTF	TGTGCCTTGACAGGGGGAATCGTGGTGGGAGGCTACACCTTC
TRBV24-1	.	TRBJ2-1	.	CATSYPAGKNPNEQFF	TGTGCCACCAGTTACCCGGCGGGAAAGAACCCAAATGAGCAGTTCTTC
TRBV2	.	TRBJ1-2	TRBD1	CASTPMAGGALGYTF	TGTGCCAGCACCCCCATGGCAGGGGGCGCGCTGGGCTACACCTTC
TRBV9	.	TRBJ2-7	.	CASSVGGLSSYEQYF	TGTGCCAGCAGCGTAGGGGGGCTTAGCTCCTACGAGCAGTACTTC
TRBV2	.	TRBJ1-1	.	CASKRGRETEAFF	TGTGCCAGCAAGCGGGGGCGCGAGACTGAAGCTTTCTTT
TRBV9	.	TRBJ1-1	.	CASSGTDRPNTEAFF	TGTGCCAGCAGCGGAACCGACAGGCCTAACACTGAAGCTTTCTTT
TRBV7-3	.	TRBJ2-5	.	CASSLNGPAGTQYF	TGTGCCAGCAGCTTAAATGGGCCAGCTGGGACCCAGTACTTC
TRBV30	.	TRBJ2-1	.	CAGMIDEQFF	TGTGCCGGCATGATCGATGAGCAGTTCTTC
TRBV4-1	.	TRBJ1-2	.	CASSQDGIFTNYGYTF	TGCGCCAGCAGCCAAGATGGTATCTTTACTAACTATGGCTACACCTTC
TRBV25-1	.	TRBJ2-4	TRBD1	CASSDGAGGKNIQYF	TGTGCCAGCAGTGACGGGGCAGGGGGTAAAAACATTCAGTACTTC
TRBV4-1	.	TRBJ2-2	TRBD2	CASSQDPPSGPNTGELFF	TGCGCCAGCAGCCAAGATCCCCCTAGCGGACCGAACACCGGGGAGCTGTTTTTT
TRBV7-2	few	TRBJ1-1	.	CASSSMGGGNTEAFF	TGTGCCAGCAGCTCCATGGGTGGGGGGAACACTGAAGCTTTCTTT
TRBV14	.	TRBJ2-7	.	CASSQARLEQYF	TGTGCCAGCAGCCAAGCCCGTCTCGAGCAGTACTTC
TRBV6-4	.	TRBJ2-2	.	CASSVGDFGLNTGELFF	TGTGCCAGCAGTGTGGGGGATTTTGGACTGAACACCGGGGAGCTGTTTTTT
TRBV3-1/TRBV3-2	once	TRBJ2-5	TRBD2	CASSQDRLAGQETQYF	TGTGCCAGCAGCCAAGATCGGCTAGCGGGCCAAGAGACCCAGTACTTC
TRBV6-5	.	TRBJ1-1	TRBD1	CASSHWTGRDTEAFF	TGTGCCAGCAGTCACTGGACAGGGCGGGACACTGAAGCTTTCTTT
TRBV5-6	.	TRBJ2-4	TRBD1	CASSIYRGQGADIQYF	TGTGCCAGCAGCATATACAGGGGGCAGGGGGCTGACATTCAGTACTTC